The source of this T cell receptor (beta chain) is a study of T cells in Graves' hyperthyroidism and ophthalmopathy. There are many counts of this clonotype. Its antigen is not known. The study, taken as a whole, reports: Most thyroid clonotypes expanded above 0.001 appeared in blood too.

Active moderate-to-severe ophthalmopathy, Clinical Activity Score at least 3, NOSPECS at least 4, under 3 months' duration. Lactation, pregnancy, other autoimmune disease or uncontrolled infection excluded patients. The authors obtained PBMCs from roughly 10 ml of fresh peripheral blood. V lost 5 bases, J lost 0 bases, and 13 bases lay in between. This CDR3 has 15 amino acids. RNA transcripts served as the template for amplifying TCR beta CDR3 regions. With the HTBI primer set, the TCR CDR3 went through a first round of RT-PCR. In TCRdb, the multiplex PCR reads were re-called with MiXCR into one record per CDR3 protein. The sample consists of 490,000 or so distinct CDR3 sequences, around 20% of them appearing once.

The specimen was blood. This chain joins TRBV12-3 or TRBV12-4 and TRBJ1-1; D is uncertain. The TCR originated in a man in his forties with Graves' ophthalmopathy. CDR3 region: CASSLPREVNTEAFF. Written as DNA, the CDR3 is TGTGCCAGCAGTCTCCCTCGGGAGGTGAACACTGAAGCTTTCTTT.